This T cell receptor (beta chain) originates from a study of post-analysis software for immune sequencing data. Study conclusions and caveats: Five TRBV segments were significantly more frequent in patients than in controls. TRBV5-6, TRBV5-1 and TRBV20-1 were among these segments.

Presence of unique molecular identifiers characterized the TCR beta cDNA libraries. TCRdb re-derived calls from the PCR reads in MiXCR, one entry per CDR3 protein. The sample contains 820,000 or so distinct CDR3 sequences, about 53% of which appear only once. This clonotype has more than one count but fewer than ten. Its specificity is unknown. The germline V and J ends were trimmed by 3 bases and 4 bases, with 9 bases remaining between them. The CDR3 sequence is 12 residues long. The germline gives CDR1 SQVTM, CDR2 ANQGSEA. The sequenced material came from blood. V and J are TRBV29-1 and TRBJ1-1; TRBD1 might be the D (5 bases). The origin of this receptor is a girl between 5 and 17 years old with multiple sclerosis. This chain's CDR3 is CSVDSGGTEAFF. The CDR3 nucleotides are TGCAGCGTTGATTCCGGGGGCACTGAAGCTTTCTTT.